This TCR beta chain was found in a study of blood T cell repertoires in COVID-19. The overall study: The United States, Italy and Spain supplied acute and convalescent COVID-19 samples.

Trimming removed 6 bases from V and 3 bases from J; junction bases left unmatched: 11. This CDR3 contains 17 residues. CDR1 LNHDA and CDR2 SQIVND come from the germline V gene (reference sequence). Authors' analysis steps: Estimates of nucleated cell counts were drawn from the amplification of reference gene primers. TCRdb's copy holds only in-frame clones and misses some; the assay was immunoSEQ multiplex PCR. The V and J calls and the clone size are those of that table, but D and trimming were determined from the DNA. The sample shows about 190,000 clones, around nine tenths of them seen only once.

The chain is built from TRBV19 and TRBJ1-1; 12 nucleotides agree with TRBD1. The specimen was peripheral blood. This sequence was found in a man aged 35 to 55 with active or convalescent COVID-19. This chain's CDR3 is CASSRPPGQGAHTEAFF. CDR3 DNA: TGTGCCAGTAGCCGGCCACCGGGACAGGGGGCTCACACTGAAGCTTTCTTT.